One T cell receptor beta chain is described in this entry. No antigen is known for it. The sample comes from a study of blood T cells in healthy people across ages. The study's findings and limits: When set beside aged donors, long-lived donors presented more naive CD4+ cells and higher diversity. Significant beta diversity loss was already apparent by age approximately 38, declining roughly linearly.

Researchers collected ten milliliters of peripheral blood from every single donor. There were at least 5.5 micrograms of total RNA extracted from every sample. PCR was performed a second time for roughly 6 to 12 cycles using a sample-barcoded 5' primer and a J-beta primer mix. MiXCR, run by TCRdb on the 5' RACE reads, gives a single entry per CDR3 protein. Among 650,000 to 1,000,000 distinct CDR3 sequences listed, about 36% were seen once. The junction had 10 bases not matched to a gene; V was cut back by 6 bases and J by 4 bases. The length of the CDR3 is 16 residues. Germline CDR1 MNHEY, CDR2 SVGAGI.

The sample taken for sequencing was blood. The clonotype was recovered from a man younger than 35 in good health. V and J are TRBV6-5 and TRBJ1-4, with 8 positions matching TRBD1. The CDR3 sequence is CASRRAGTGRNEKLFF. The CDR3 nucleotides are TGTGCCAGCAGACGAGCCGGGACAGGACGTAATGAAAAACTGTTTTTT.